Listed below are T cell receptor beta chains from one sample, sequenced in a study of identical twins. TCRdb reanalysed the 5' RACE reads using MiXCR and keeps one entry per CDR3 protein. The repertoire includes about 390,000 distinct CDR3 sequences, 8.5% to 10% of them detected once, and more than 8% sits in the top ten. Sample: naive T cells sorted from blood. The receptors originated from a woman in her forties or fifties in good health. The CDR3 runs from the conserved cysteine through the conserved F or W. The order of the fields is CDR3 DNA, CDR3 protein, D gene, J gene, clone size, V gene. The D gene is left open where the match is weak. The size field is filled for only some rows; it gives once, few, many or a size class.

TGTGCCAGCAGCCCCCTGCTCGGAGGACTGTTTTTT,CASSPLLGGLFF,NA,TRBJ1-4,NA,TRBV5-5
TGTGCCAGCAGTCACAGGGGCGGGAATGAAAAACTGTTTTTT,CASSHRGGNEKLFF,TRBD1,TRBJ1-4,NA,TRBV27
TGCGCCAGCAGCTTAGGCAGTGGATTCGATGAGCAGTTCTTC,CASSLGSGFDEQFF,NA,TRBJ2-1,NA,TRBV5-1
TGCGCCAGCAGCTTGGAAGTGGGTGGCCGGACAGGGAGGCATGAGCAGTTCTTC,CASSLEVGGRTGRHEQFF,TRBD1,TRBJ2-1,few,TRBV5-1
TGTGCCAGCAGCCAAGAAGGGGCCTGGTCCTCTACCGGGGAGCTGTTTTTT,CASSQEGAWSSTGELFF,NA,TRBJ2-2,NA,TRBV3-1
TGCGCCAGCAGTTGGTCAGGGCCCGCTGGGAATGAGCAGTTCTTC,CASSWSGPAGNEQFF,NA,TRBJ2-1,many,TRBV10-2
TGTGCCAGCCGACTCGGGTCCCACGAGCAGTACTTC,CASRLGSHEQYF,NA,TRBJ2-7,many,TRBV6-2/TRBV6-3
TGTGCCAGCACACCGTGGGGGGGCTCCTACAATGAGCAGTTCTTC,CASTPWGGSYNEQFF,TRBD2,TRBJ2-1,few,TRBV7-9
TGTGCCAGCAGTGTATGCGGAGCGGGAGAGGCGATAAATACGCAGTATTTT,CASSVCGAGEAINTQYF,TRBD2,TRBJ2-3,NA,TRBV6-8
TGCAGCGTTGAATGGACAGGTGGGGCCAACGTCCTGACTTTC,CSVEWTGGANVLTF,TRBD1,TRBJ2-6,NA,TRBV29-1
TGTGCTAGCAGCTTACGCGGGAGCGTCGACGAGCAGTACTTC,CASSLRGSVDEQYF,TRBD2,TRBJ2-7,few,TRBV7-7
TGTGCCACCAGTGATTCAGGATTGTGGGAGCAGTTCTTC,CATSDSGLWEQFF,NA,TRBJ2-1,many,TRBV24-1
TGCAGTGCTAGAAGGAACGGGGACAGAAACACCTTC,CSARRNGDRNTF,TRBD1,TRBJ1-2,few,TRBV20-1
TGTGCCAGCAGCGTAGACCAGAACACTGAAGCTTTCTTT,CASSVDQNTEAFF,NA,TRBJ1-1,many,TRBV9
TGCGCCAGCAGCCAAGGGGGGACAGGTCATCAGCAGTACTTC,CASSQGGTGHQQYF,TRBD1,TRBJ2-7,NA,TRBV4-1
TGTGCCATCAGTGGGTTCAGCGGGAGGACGAATGAGCAGTTCTTC,CAISGFSGRTNEQFF,TRBD2,TRBJ2-1,many,TRBV10-3
TGTGCCAGCAGCCGAGACAGCTCGGGACTACTAGGGCAAGAGACCCAGTACTTC,CASSRDSSGLLGQETQYF,TRBD2,TRBJ2-5,few,TRBV6-5
TGCGCCAGCAGCCTGCCCCTCGCGGGAGGGAACTACAATGAGCAGTTCTTC,CASSLPLAGGNYNEQFF,TRBD2,TRBJ2-1,few,TRBV5-1
TGCGCCAGCAGCTTGGGACAGGGGGCCTACGAGCAGTACTTC,CASSLGQGAYEQYF,TRBD1,TRBJ2-7,many,TRBV5-1
TGCGCCAGCAGCTTGGAGGTGAACACTGAAGCTTTCTTT,CASSLEVNTEAFF,NA,TRBJ1-1,many,TRBV5-1
TGTGCCAGCAGTTCGCCAAGCGGCAATGAGCAGTTCTTC,CASSSPSGNEQFF,NA,TRBJ2-1,many,TRBV7-2
TGCGCCAGCAGTGATTTAGCGGGAGTGCCTAACAATGAGCAGTTCTTC,CASSDLAGVPNNEQFF,TRBD2,TRBJ2-1,NA,TRBV10-2
TGCGCCAGCAGCCAAGATCTGGTGGCCGAGACCCAGTACTTC,CASSQDLVAETQYF,NA,TRBJ2-5,NA,TRBV4-1
TGTGCCAGCAGCCAAGTGTCAGGGGGAGACTATGGCTACACCTTC,CASSQVSGGDYGYTF,TRBD1,TRBJ1-2,few,TRBV4-2
TGTGCCAGCTCACCACTCGTTTCGGGGTTCAAGGGTAACACTGAAGCTTTCTTT,CASSPLVSGFKGNTEAFF,NA,TRBJ1-1,NA,TRBV18
TGTGCCACCAGCAGAGGCTGGGATACGCAGTATTTT,CATSRGWDTQYF,NA,TRBJ2-3,NA,TRBV15
TGTGCCAGCAGTCCTTTAACGCCCGGGGCGGAGCAGTTCTTC,CASSPLTPGAEQFF,NA,TRBJ2-1,many,TRBV27
TGTGCCAGCAGCCAAGAATTACGTCAGCCCCAGCATTTT,CASSQELRQPQHF,NA,TRBJ1-5,NA,TRBV3-1
TGTGCCATCAACACTGTATATAGTGGAAGCTCCTACAATGAGCAGTTCTTC,CAINTVYSGSSYNEQFF,NA,TRBJ2-1,many,TRBV10-3
TGCGCCAGCAGCCCCGGGACAGGGTCCTCGGGAATCAATTCACCCCTCCACTTT,CASSPGTGSSGINSPLHF,TRBD1,TRBJ1-6,few,TRBV5-1
TGTGCCACCGGCAGGTTGGACACCGGGGAGCTGTTTTTT,CATGRLDTGELFF,NA,TRBJ2-2,NA,TRBV24-1
TGCAGTGCTAGCAAAGGGACAGACGCCTACGAGCAGTACTTC,CSASKGTDAYEQYF,TRBD1,TRBJ2-7,few,TRBV20-1
TGTGCCAGCAGCTTAGAGTCCATCTCGGGCGAGCAGTTCTTC,CASSLESISGEQFF,NA,TRBJ2-1,many,TRBV7-2
TGTGCCAGCAGTTTAGATAGCGGGAGGGCCGGGGAGACCCAGTACTTC,CASSLDSGRAGETQYF,TRBD2,TRBJ2-5,many,TRBV12-3/TRBV12-4
TGTGCCAGCAGCCTTGACAGGGGGCAGGGCTACACCTTC,CASSLDRGQGYTF,TRBD1,TRBJ1-2,many,TRBV6-4
TGCGCCAGCAGCTTACGACAGGACTACAATGAGCAGTTCTTC,CASSLRQDYNEQFF,NA,TRBJ2-1,many,TRBV5-1
TGTGCCAGCAGTTTTCTTGCCCCCGAGACCCAGTACTTC,CASSFLAPETQYF,NA,TRBJ2-5,many,TRBV12-3/TRBV12-4
TGCGCCAGCAGCCAATTGTCCCTGGAGACCCAGTACTTC,CASSQLSLETQYF,NA,TRBJ2-5,NA,TRBV4-1
TGTGCCAGCAGCCCGGACAGGGTGGGCGGGGAGCTGTTTTTT,CASSPDRVGGELFF,TRBD1,TRBJ2-2,NA,TRBV6-5
TGCGCCAGCAGCTTGAAGGGGTTGCCCGCCGGGGAGCTGTTTTTT,CASSLKGLPAGELFF,NA,TRBJ2-2,many,TRBV5-1
TGTGCCAGCTCGACAAAGACGTACTACGAGCAGTACTTC,CASSTKTYYEQYF,NA,TRBJ2-7,few,TRBV7-8
TGTGCCAGCCAAAGGGACAGGGGGCGGTTTAAAGAGACCCAGTACTTC,CASQRDRGRFKETQYF,TRBD1,TRBJ2-5,few,TRBV2
TGCGCCAGCATAGGTTCGAGCACAGATACGCAGTATTTT,CASIGSSTDTQYF,NA,TRBJ2-3,many,TRBV5-1
TGTGCCAGCACCGGCGGGGGGGGGCCAGGGGACAATGAGCAGTTCTTC,CASTGGGGPGDNEQFF,TRBD2,TRBJ2-1,few,TRBV12-3/TRBV12-4
TGTGCCAGCAGCTCCCTTGGAGGGGGGTATACGCAGTATTTT,CASSSLGGGYTQYF,NA,TRBJ2-3,NA,TRBV7-9
TGCGCCAGCAGCTTAGGTTGGGGCTCCTACAATGAGCAGTTCTTC,CASSLGWGSYNEQFF,NA,TRBJ2-1,many,TRBV5-1
TGTGCCAGCAGCCAATGGCAGGGGATGAACACTGAAGCTTTCTTT,CASSQWQGMNTEAFF,NA,TRBJ1-1,NA,TRBV14
TGTGCCAGCAGCCTTAGAGTCTACGAGCAGTACTTC,CASSLRVYEQYF,NA,TRBJ2-7,few,TRBV5-6
TGTGCCAGCAGCTCAACGGGGGGATTAGATACGCAGTATTTT,CASSSTGGLDTQYF,TRBD2,TRBJ2-3,NA,TRBV7-9
TGCAGCGGAAGCTCTGGAAACACCATATATTTT,CSGSSGNTIYF,NA,TRBJ1-3,many,TRBV29-1